This TCR beta chain emerged from a study of Tregs in tolerant kidney transplant recipients. CDR1 and CDR2 from the germline V gene are PRHDT and FYEKMQ (reference sequence). V dropped 4 bases and J dropped 0 bases, with 18 bases sitting between them. This CDR3 is built from 17 residues. CD4+CD25+CD127- Tregs, CD4+CD25- non-Tregs, CD4 and CD8 cells were sorted. The table came from immunoSEQ multiplex PCR; TCRdb's copy has only in-frame clones and leaves some out. Found here are some 110,000 clones, about 91% of them singletons; the top ten hold roughly 0.61%. V gene TRBV13 combines with J gene TRBJ1-1; D gene uncertain. This clonotype was obtained from a human donor in good health. The specimen was CD4+ T cells from blood. The CDR3, as DNA: TGTGCCAGCAGCTCCTACCACATTGAAACCATGAACACTGAAGCTTTCTTT. It encodes CASSSYHIETMNTEAFF.